A selection of T cell receptor beta chains follows, all from one sample in a study of metastatic and nonmetastatic thyroid tumors. TCRdb ran MiXCR on the PCR reads. The sample consists of roughly 14,000 clones, 31% of them appearing once. Sequenced input: blood. These receptors came from a female donor with papillary thyroid cancer or a benign thyroid nodule (not recorded which). Some clones in this sample may be carry-over from other donors' samples. CDR3s include the opening cysteine and the closing phenylalanine or tryptophan. The order of the fields is J gene, D gene, V gene, clone size, CDR3 DNA, CDR3 protein. A D gene is named only where the DNA matches it firmly. Clone size appears in some rows only: once, few, many, or a class for an expanded clone.

j_call: TRBJ1-3; d_call: NA; v_call: TRBV28; clone_size: medium-sized; cdr3_nt: TGTGCCAGGCACTCTGGAAACACCATATATTTT; cdr3_aa: CARHSGNTIYF
j_call: TRBJ2-7; d_call: TRBD1; v_call: TRBV20-1; clone_size: NA; cdr3_nt: TGCATTGCTAGAGACAGGGAACTGACCTACGATCAGTACTTC; cdr3_aa: CIARDRELTYDQYF
j_call: TRBJ1-1; d_call: NA; v_call: TRBV7-3; clone_size: many; cdr3_nt: TGTGCCAGCAGTCCAGGGGACGGCCTGGAAGCTTTCTTT; cdr3_aa: CASSPGDGLEAFF
j_call: TRBJ2-7; d_call: NA; v_call: TRBV6-1; clone_size: NA; cdr3_nt: TGTGCCAGCGGTCAGGCCTACGAGCAGTACTTC; cdr3_aa: CASGQAYEQYF
j_call: TRBJ1-1; d_call: NA; v_call: TRBV20-1; clone_size: NA; cdr3_nt: TGCAGTGCTAGGCTGGCGGGGTTGAACACTGAAGCTTTCTTT; cdr3_aa: CSARLAGLNTEAFF
j_call: TRBJ1-1; d_call: NA; v_call: TRBV5-1; clone_size: many; cdr3_nt: TGCGCCAGCAGCTTGGTCGAAGGGGCGCTTACTGAAGCTTTCTTT; cdr3_aa: CASSLVEGALTEAFF
j_call: TRBJ2-1; d_call: NA; v_call: TRBV27; clone_size: medium-sized; cdr3_nt: TGTGCCAGCAGTTTAGAAGCGATCACCTACAATGAGCAGTTCTTC; cdr3_aa: CASSLEAITYNEQFF
j_call: TRBJ2-1; d_call: NA; v_call: TRBV6-4; clone_size: NA; cdr3_nt: TGTGCCAGCAGTGCAAGCTCGGCTTCCCCCAGTAATGAGCAGTTCTTC; cdr3_aa: CASSASSASPSNEQFF
j_call: TRBJ2-3; d_call: NA; v_call: TRBV6-1; clone_size: medium-sized; cdr3_nt: TGTGCCAGCACCCTTGCAGGAGCGCAGTATTTT; cdr3_aa: CASTLAGAQYF
j_call: TRBJ2-6; d_call: TRBD1; v_call: TRBV5-1; clone_size: NA; cdr3_nt: TGCGCGTCAACGGGACAGTCGAACTCTGGGGCCAACGTCCTGACTTTC; cdr3_aa: CASTGQSNSGANVLTF
j_call: TRBJ1-6; d_call: TRBD1; v_call: TRBV2; clone_size: once; cdr3_nt: TGTGCCAGCAGTGGGGTTCGACAGGGGATAAGCTCCTATAATTCACCCCTCCACTTT; cdr3_aa: CASSGVRQGISSYNSPLHF
j_call: TRBJ2-6; d_call: NA; v_call: TRBV15; clone_size: many; cdr3_nt: TGTGCCACCAGCCCGGACCGCTGGGGGAACTCTGGGGCCAACGTCCTGACTTTC; cdr3_aa: CATSPDRWGNSGANVLTF
j_call: TRBJ2-3; d_call: NA; v_call: TRBV6-2/TRBV6-3; clone_size: few; cdr3_nt: TGTGCCAGAAGTCGGGGGCGGGGGCCGTCAGATACGCAGTATTTT; cdr3_aa: CARSRGRGPSDTQYF
j_call: TRBJ2-2; d_call: NA; v_call: TRBV28; clone_size: NA; cdr3_nt: TGTGCCAGCACGACCGGGGAGCTGTTTTTT; cdr3_aa: CASTTGELFF
j_call: TRBJ2-7; d_call: TRBD1; v_call: TRBV5-8; clone_size: medium-sized; cdr3_nt: TGTGCCAGCAGCTTGGCCGTGGGACAGGGGTCCTACGAGCAGTACTTC; cdr3_aa: CASSLAVGQGSYEQYF
j_call: TRBJ2-2; d_call: NA; v_call: TRBV30; clone_size: many; cdr3_nt: TGTGCCTGGAGCCCATCAAACACCGGGGAGCTGTTTTTT; cdr3_aa: CAWSPSNTGELFF
j_call: TRBJ1-2; d_call: NA; v_call: TRBV6-4; clone_size: medium-sized; cdr3_nt: TGTGCCAGCAGCACCCGAGACTTTACAGGGCCCTATGGCTACACCTTC; cdr3_aa: CASSTRDFTGPYGYTF
j_call: TRBJ2-1; d_call: NA; v_call: TRBV2; clone_size: medium-sized; cdr3_nt: TGTGCCACCCGGCAGGTCCGTGAGCAGTTCTTC; cdr3_aa: CATRQVREQFF
j_call: TRBJ2-7; d_call: NA; v_call: TRBV5-6; clone_size: many; cdr3_nt: TGTGCCAGCAGCCTTCCGGGCAAAAACTACGAGCAGTACTTC; cdr3_aa: CASSLPGKNYEQYF
j_call: TRBJ2-3; d_call: NA; v_call: TRBV12-3/TRBV12-4; clone_size: medium-sized; cdr3_nt: TGTGCCAGCAGTCCCCGGGACAAAGATACGCAGTATTTT; cdr3_aa: CASSPRDKDTQYF
j_call: TRBJ2-2; d_call: TRBD2; v_call: TRBV6-5; clone_size: few; cdr3_nt: TGTGCCAGTAGTCCCCGGGTGGGGGGGTGCGGGCCCACCGGGGAGCTGTTTTTT; cdr3_aa: CASSPRVGGCGPTGELFF
j_call: TRBJ2-7; d_call: TRBD2; v_call: TRBV19; clone_size: medium-sized; cdr3_nt: TGTGCCAGTAGTATTTCAGCGGGGGTAACCGAGCAGTACTTC; cdr3_aa: CASSISAGVTEQYF
j_call: TRBJ1-1; d_call: TRBD1; v_call: TRBV10-3; clone_size: many; cdr3_nt: TGTGCCACCGGTAGGGGACAGGGGAACATGAACACTGAAGCTTTCTTT; cdr3_aa: CATGRGQGNMNTEAFF
j_call: TRBJ2-3; d_call: NA; v_call: TRBV7-2; clone_size: many; cdr3_nt: TGTGCCAGCAGCACCCGCGGGGTGGGCACAGATACGCAGTATTTT; cdr3_aa: CASSTRGVGTDTQYF
j_call: TRBJ2-7; d_call: TRBD2; v_call: TRBV2; clone_size: few; cdr3_nt: TGTGCCAGCAGGGAAGGACTAGCTTCCCCCTACGAGCAGTACTTC; cdr3_aa: CASREGLASPYEQYF